Reported below is one T cell receptor beta chain. Naivety among CD8 cells was defined by CD45RO negativity and positive CCR7 selection, thereby excluding terminally differentiated effector memory CD45RA+ cells. Donors, healthy HIV-negative adults, lacked recent acute infections or vaccinations. Germline V gene lookup returns CDR1 MNHEY and CDR2 SMNVEV (reference sequence). The CDR3 has 15 residues. Trimming removed 0 bases from V and 2 bases from J, with 10 bases in between. The data originate from a study of shared clonotypes between healthy human individuals. Assay used: immunoSEQ multiplex PCR; TCRdb lists only in-frame clones, some missing. The sample holds about 2 million clones, approximately 95% seen once.

This clonotype originated in a man in his late teens or twenties in good health. The V call is TRBV27, the J call TRBJ1-1; a weak D match, TRBD1 (5 bases). Sequencing was performed on naive CD8+ T cells sorted from blood. The CDR3 nucleotides read TGTGCCAGCAGTTTATCTGGGGGGATTAACACTGAAGCTTTCTTT. Its protein is CASSLSGGINTEAFF.